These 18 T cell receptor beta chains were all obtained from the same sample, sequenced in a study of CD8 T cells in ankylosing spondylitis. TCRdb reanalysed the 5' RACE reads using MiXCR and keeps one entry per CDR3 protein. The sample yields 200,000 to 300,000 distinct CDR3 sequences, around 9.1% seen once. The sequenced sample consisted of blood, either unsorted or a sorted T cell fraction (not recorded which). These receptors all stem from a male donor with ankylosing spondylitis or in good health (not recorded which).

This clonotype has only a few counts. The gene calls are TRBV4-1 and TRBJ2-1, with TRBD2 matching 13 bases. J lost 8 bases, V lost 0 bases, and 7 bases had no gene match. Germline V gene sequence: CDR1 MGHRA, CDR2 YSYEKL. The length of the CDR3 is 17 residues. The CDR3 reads CASSQDRTSGRGDEQFF. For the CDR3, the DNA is TGCGCCAGCAGCCAAGATCGGACTAGCGGGAGAGGGGATGAGCAGTTCTTC.

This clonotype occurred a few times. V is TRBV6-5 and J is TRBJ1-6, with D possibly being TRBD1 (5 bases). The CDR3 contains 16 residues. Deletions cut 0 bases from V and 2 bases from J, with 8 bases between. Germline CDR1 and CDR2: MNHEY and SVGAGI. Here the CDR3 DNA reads TGTGCCAGCAGTTACTCGGGGGGAACCTATAATTCACCCCTCCACTTT. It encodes CASSYSGGTYNSPLHF.

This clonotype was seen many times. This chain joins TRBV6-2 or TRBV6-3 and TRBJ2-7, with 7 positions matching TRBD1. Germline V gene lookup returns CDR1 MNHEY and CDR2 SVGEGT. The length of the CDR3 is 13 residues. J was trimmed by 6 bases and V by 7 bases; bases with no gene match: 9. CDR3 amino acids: CASKHLPGGEQYF. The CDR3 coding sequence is TGTGCCAGCAAACATCTCCCAGGGGGCGAGCAGTACTTC.

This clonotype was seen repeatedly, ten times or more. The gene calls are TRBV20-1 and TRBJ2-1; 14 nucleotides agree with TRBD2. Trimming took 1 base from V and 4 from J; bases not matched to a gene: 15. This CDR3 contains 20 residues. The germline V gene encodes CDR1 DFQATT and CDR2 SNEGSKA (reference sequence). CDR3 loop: CSARAPTSGGGVTFYNEQFF. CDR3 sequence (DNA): TGCAGTGCTAGAGCACCGACTAGCGGGGGGGGGGTCACCTTTTACAATGAGCAGTTCTTC.

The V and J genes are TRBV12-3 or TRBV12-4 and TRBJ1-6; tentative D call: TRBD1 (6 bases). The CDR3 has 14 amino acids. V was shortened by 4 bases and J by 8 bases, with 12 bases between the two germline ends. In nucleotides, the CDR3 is TGTGCCAGCAGTTACTACAGGGACGATTCACCCCTCCACTTT. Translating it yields CASSYYRDDSPLHF.

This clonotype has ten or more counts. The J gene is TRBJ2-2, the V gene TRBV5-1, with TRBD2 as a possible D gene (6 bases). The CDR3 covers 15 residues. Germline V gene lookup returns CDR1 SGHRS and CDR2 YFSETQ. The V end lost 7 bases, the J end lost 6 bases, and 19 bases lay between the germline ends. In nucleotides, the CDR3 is TGCGCCAGCTCAGTGAGACTAGAGATAGCCGGGGAGCTGTTTTTT. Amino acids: CASSVRLEIAGELFF.

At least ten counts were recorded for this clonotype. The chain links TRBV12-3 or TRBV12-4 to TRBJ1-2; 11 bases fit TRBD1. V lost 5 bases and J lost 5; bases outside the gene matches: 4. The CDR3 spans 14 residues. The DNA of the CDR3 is TGTGCCAGCAGTGGACAGGGGGCAGGGTATGGCTACACCTTC. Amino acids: CASSGQGAGYGYTF.

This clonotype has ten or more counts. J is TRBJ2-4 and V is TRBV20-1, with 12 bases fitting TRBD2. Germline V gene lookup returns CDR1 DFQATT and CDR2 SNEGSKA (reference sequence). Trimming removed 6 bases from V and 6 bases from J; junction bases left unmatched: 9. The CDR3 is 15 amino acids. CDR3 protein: CSAEGLAGPINIQYF. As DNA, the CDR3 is TGCAGTGCGGAGGGACTAGCGGGCCCAATAAACATTCAGTACTTC.

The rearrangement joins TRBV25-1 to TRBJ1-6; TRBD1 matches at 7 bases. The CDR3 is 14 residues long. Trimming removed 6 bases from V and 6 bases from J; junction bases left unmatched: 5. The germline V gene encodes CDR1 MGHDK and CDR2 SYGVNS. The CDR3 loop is CASSGDRVNSPLHF. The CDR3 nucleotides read TGTGCCAGCAGCGGAGACAGGGTTAATTCACCCCTCCACTTT.

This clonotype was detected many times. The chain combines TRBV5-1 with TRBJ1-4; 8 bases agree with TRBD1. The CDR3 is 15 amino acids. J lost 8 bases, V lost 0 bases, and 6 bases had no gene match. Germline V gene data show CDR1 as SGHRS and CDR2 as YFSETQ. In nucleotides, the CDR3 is TGCGCCAGCAGCTTGGTCGCAGACAGGGGCGAAAAACTGTTTTTT. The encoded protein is CASSLVADRGEKLFF.

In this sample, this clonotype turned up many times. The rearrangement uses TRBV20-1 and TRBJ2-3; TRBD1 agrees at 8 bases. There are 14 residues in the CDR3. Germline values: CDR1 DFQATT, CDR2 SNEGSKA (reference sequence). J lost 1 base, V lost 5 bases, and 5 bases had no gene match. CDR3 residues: CSAHQGARTDTQYF. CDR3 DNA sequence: TGCAGTGCTCACCAGGGGGCGCGCACAGATACGCAGTATTTT.

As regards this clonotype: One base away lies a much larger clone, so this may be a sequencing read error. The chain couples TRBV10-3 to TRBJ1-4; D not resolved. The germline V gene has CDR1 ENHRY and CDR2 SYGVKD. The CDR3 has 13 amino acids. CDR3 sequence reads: CAICESILEKLFF. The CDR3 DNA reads TGTGCCATCTGTGAATCGATCTTGGAAAAACTGTTTTTT.

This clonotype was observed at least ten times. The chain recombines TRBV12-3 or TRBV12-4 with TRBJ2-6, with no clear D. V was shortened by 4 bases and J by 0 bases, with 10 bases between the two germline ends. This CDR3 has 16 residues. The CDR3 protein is CASSSSWGSGANVLTF. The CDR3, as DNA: TGTGCCAGCAGTTCCTCGTGGGGCTCTGGGGCCAACGTCCTGACTTTC.

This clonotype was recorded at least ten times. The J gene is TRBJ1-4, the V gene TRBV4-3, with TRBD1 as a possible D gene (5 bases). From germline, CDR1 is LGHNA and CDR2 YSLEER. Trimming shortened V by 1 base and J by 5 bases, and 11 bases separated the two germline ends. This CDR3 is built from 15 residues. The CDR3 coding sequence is TGCGCCAGCAGCCAAGCCCGGGACGGGAATGAAAAACTGTTTTTT. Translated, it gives CASSQARDGNEKLFF.

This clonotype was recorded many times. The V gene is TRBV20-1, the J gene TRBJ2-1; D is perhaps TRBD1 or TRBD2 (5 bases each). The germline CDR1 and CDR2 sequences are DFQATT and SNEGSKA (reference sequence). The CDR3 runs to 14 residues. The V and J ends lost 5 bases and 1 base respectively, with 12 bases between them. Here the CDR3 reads CSASGPPSYNEQFF. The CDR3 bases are TGCAGTGCTTCGGGACCGCCGTCCTACAATGAGCAGTTCTTC.

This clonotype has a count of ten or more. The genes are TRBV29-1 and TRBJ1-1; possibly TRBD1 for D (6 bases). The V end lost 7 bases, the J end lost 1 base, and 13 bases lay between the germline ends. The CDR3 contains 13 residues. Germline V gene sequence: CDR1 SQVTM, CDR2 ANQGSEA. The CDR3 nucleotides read TGCAGCGCGATAGGGGGGAAGAACACTGAAGCTTTCTTT. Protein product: CSAIGGKNTEAFF.

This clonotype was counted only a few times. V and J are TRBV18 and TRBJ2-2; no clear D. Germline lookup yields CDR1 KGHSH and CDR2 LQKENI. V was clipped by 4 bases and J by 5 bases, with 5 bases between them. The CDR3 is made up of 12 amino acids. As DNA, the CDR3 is TGTGCCAGCTCACGAAAAACCGGGGAGCTGTTTTTT. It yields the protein CASSRKTGELFF. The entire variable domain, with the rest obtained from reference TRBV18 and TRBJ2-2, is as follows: NAGVMQNPRHLVRRRGQEARLRCSPMKGHSHVYWYRQLPEEGLKFMVYLQKENIIDESGMPKERFSAEFPKEGPSILRIQQVVRGDSAAYFCASSRKTGELFFGEGSRLTVL.

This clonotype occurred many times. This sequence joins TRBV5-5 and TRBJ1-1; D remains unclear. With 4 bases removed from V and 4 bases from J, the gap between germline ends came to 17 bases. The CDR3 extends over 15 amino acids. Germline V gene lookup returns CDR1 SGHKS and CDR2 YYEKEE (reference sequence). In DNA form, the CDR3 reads TGTGCCAGCAGCGTACGGCGGGAAGGGAGCACTGAAGCTTTCTTT. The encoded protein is CASSVRREGSTEAFF.